This TCR beta chain was identified in a study of T-cell reconstitution after alpha-beta-depleted transplantation in children. Overall study findings and caveats: Roughly two months post-transplant, alpha-beta T cells reportedly originated from several hundred graft clones that had expanded.

Germline V gene lookup returns CDR1 SGHTA and CDR2 FQGNSA. The CDR3 consists of 14 residues. V was clipped by 2 bases and J by 6 bases, with 12 bases between them. Unique molecular identifiers were incorporated into the prepared TCRbeta library. TCRdb called the PCR reads again in MiXCR, with one record for every CDR3 protein. This table holds about 460,000 distinct CDR3 sequences, approximately 10% found once. This clonotype came up a few times. Its antigen is currently unknown. The sequenced sample was PBMCs, mostly from graft donor cells, obtained 180 days after TCRalphabeta/CD19-depleted stem cell transplant. The clonotype comes from a female patient aged 2-9 years who had a stem cell transplant for aplastic anemia, so the T cells may come from the graft donor. V is TRBV7-2 and J is TRBJ2-3, with unresolved D. The CDR3: CASSLTTNVDTQYF. DNA for the CDR3: TGTGCCAGCAGCTTAACTACTAACGTTGATACGCAGTATTTT.